These 8 T cell receptor beta chains were all obtained from the same sample, sequenced in a study of blood T cell repertoires in COVID-19. The protocol was immunoSEQ multiplex PCR, while the TCRdb copy is restricted to in-frame clones and leaves out a portion. The sample holds roughly 360,000 clones, approximately 77% seen once. The sample comprised peripheral blood. The source is a human donor with acute or convalescent COVID-19. The donor label of this sample is uncertain.

This chain connects TRBV5-1 to TRBJ2-7; 9 bases fit TRBD1. The V and J ends lost 2 bases and 3 bases, in that order; junction bases with no gene match: 6. The CDR3 is made up of 15 amino acids. Germline assignment: CDR1 SGHRS and CDR2 YFSETQ. This CDR3 reads CASSFGTGQIYEQYF. Written as DNA, the CDR3 is TGCGCCAGCAGCTTCGGGACAGGGCAGATCTACGAGCAGTACTTC. The whole variable domain, remainder taken from reference TRBV5-1 and TRBJ2-7, is KAGVTQTPRYLIKTRGQQVTLSCSPISGHRSVSWYQQTPGQGLQFLFEYFSETQRNKGNFPGRFSGRQFSNSRSEMNVSTLELGDSALYLCASSFGTGQIYEQYFGPGTRLTVT.

The gene calls are TRBV6-6 and TRBJ2-3, with D unresolved. This CDR3 contains 12 residues. Trimming left V 7 bases short and J 3 bases short, with 8 bases between. Germline CDR1 and CDR2: MNHNY and SVGAGI (reference sequence). In DNA form, the CDR3 reads TGTGCCAGCATGGGCAGAACAGATACGCAGTATTTT. It codes for CASMGRTDTQYF.

The chain has TRBV7-9 and TRBJ1-1; tentatively, D is TRBD1 (5 bases). The germline V gene has CDR1 SEHNR and CDR2 FQNEAQ (reference sequence). This CDR3 contains 13 residues. V was shortened by 5 bases and J by 11 bases, with 18 bases between the two germline ends. CDR3 in amino acids: CASSIASQGQAFF. The DNA of the CDR3 is TGTGCCAGCAGCATCGCTTCCCAGGGTCAGGCTTTCTTT.

The chain joins TRBV11-2 to TRBJ2-7; weak D call: TRBD2 (6 bases). Trimming left V 5 bases short and J 2 bases short, with 13 bases between. Germline CDR1 reads SGHAT; CDR2 reads FQNNGV. CDR3 size: 14 residues. The CDR3 DNA reads as TGTGCCAGCAGCCTCAACGCGGGGCCCTACGAGCAGTACTTC. Translation: CASSLNAGPYEQYF. The whole variable domain, filled in from reference TRBV11-2 and TRBJ2-7, reads EAGVAQSPRYKIIEKRQSVAFWCNPISGHATLYWYQQILGQGPKLLIQFQNNGVVDDSQLPKDRFSAERLKGVDSTLKIQPAKLEDSAVYLCASSLNAGPYEQYFGPGTRLTVT.

The rearrangement uses TRBV30 and TRBJ2-2; tentative D call: TRBD2 (5 bases). CDR3 length: 14 residues. The germline CDR1 and CDR2 sequences are GTSNPN and SVGIG (reference sequence). Trimming took 4 bases from V and 5 from J, leaving 14 bases between them. Here the CDR3 reads CAWKFEGSTGELFF. In DNA form, the CDR3 reads TGTGCCTGGAAGTTTGAGGGCAGTACCGGGGAGCTGTTTTTT.

The chain links TRBV28 to TRBJ1-3; possible D gene TRBD1, 6 bases. V gave up 9 bases and J gave up 2 bases, with 26 bases separating them. The CDR3 runs 18 residues. Germline CDR1 reads MDHEN; CDR2 reads SYDVKM. CDR3 sequence: CASSGHLYSPGAGNTIYF. In DNA, the CDR3 is TGTGCCAGTTCGGGACATCTATACTCACCCGGCGCTGGAAACACCATATATTTT.

The genes are TRBV6-2 or TRBV6-3 and TRBJ1-1, with TRBD1 as a possible D gene (5 bases). This CDR3 comprises 12 residues. Between the trimmed V and J ends, which lost 0 bases and 13 bases, there was a span of 12 bases. Germline lookup yields CDR1 MNHEY and CDR2 SVGEGT. The CDR3 loop reads CASSYSIGGVFF. The CDR3 DNA reads as TGTGCCAGCAGTTACTCGATCGGGGGGGTTTTCTTT.

V is TRBV7-8 and J is TRBJ2-1; TRBD1 aligns across 10 bases. Germline CDR1 SGHVS, CDR2 FQNEAQ. This CDR3 spans 16 amino acids. The J segment lost 6 bases and the V segment lost 5 bases, leaving 10 bases of the junction unmatched. CDR3 amino acids: CASSHRWGQGINEQFF. The CDR3 coding sequence is TGTGCCAGCAGCCACAGATGGGGACAGGGGATCAATGAGCAGTTCTTC.